The T cell receptor beta chain under discussion was sequenced for a study of cytomegalovirus exposure and HLA in healthy donors. This clone turned up a few times. The antigen is undetermined. 13 Jbeta primers and 60 Vbeta primers were used for the PCR. Some clones are missing from TCRdb's copy, which holds only in-frame ones; the method was immunoSEQ multiplex PCR. The sample contains 100,000 or so clones, approximately 56% of which appear only once. Study-wide points: More clonal expansion characterized HLA-associated TCR beta chains than equally common others in a later analysis. When a later analysis was performed, an Asian-associated ancestry cluster reportedly had fewer N-insertions than the approximately 690-donor mean.

The sequencing sample was made of PBMCs. The origin of this receptor is a woman aged 25-40 years in good health and CMV-seropositive.

In DNA form, the CDR3 reads TGTGCCAGCAGCTTAGCTCGTTCGGTTGCCCTCTCGGGGCTGTTTTTT. Translated: CASSLARSVALSGLFF. This chain joins TRBV7-2 and TRBJ2-2; no firm D call. Per the germline V gene, CDR1 is SGHTA and CDR2 is FQGNSA. V dropped 0 bases and J dropped 13 bases, with 21 bases sitting between them. The CDR3 runs 16 residues.